This T cell receptor beta chain was sequenced in a study of Graves' ophthalmopathy and Graves' hyperthyroidism. RNA transcripts yielded amplified TCR beta CDR3 regions. Second-round multiplex PCR followed a first-round RT-PCR using HTBI primers. TCRdb re-analysed the multiplex PCR reads in MiXCR, keeping a single row per CDR3 protein. Among under 350,000 distinct CDR3 sequences, roughly 15% were seen once, and the ten largest hold approximately 13%. Trimming took off 2 bases at V and 4 bases at J, with 11 bases between the two ends. Germline V gene lookup returns CDR1 SGHTA and CDR2 FQGNSA. The CDR3 runs 14 residues. Moderate-to-severe activity, CAS ≥3, NOSPECS ≥4 and duration under 3 months were recorded for donors with ophthalmopathy. Ineligible for inclusion were patients with other autoimmune diseases, uncontrolled infections, pregnancy or lactation. The diagnosis was founded upon clinical symptoms, serum thyroxine, TRAb, thyroid ultrasound and orbital computed tomography.

This sequence joins TRBV7-2 and TRBJ2-5; D not certain. This TCR derives from an adult man with Graves' ophthalmopathy. Sample: peripheral blood. The CDR3 spells CASSLTRGAETQYF. CDR3 coding DNA: TGTGCCAGCAGCTTAACCCGCGGAGCAGAGACCCAGTACTTC.